These 32 T cell receptor beta chains originate from one sample sequenced in a study of cytotoxic CD8 clonotypes in ibrutinib-treated CLL. Profiled with immunoSEQ multiplex PCR; TCRdb holds only in-frame clones, not every one. The sample has over 150,000 clones, about two thirds seen once. The sequencing used PBMCs, collected after 24 months of ibrutinib treatment. The receptors here all came from a human donor with chronic lymphocytic leukemia.

The chain has TRBV6-6 and TRBJ1-2, with 8 nucleotides matching TRBD1. The CDR3 totals 13 residues. CDR1 and CDR2 from the germline V gene are MNHNY and SVGAGI (reference sequence). With 6 bases clipped from V and 4 bases from J, the junction kept 4 bases outside the gene matches. CDR3 in DNA: TGTGCCAGCAGACCACAGGGGGTCTATGGCTACACCTTC. It yields the protein CASRPQGVYGYTF.

This clone showed up just once. This chain connects TRBV30 to TRBJ2-7; no reliable D call. CDR3 length: 11 amino acids. Trimming stripped 1 base from V and 4 bases from J, with 5 bases between. CDR1 is GTSNPN, CDR2 SVGIG, per germline (reference sequence). CDR3 in DNA: TGTGCCTGGAGTGCTGAATACGAGCAGTACTTC. It translates to CAWSAEYEQYF.

The rearrangement joins TRBV27 to TRBJ2-5; D unresolved. CDR1 is MNHEY and CDR2 is SMNVEV in the germline V gene (reference sequence). V lost 0 bases, J lost 5 bases, and 16 bases lay in between. This CDR3 spans 16 amino acids. The CDR3 spells CASSLSRMLGGETQYF. The CDR3 DNA reads as TGTGCCAGCAGTTTATCCCGGATGCTGGGTGGGGAGACCCAGTACTTC.

The chain combines TRBV4-1 with TRBJ1-5; 7 nucleotides align to TRBD1. The CDR3 is made up of 15 amino acids. Germline assignment: CDR1 MGHRA and CDR2 YSYEKL. V was pared by 4 bases and J by 4 bases, with 7 bases of the junction left unmatched. CDR3 amino acids: CASSPRDSSNQPQHF. The CDR3 nucleotides read TGCGCCAGCAGCCCACGGGACAGCAGTAATCAGCCCCAGCATTTT.

Details on this clone: A junction boundary mismatches the germline segment, possibly from a read error. The chain recombines TRBV6-4 with TRBJ2-1; D is possibly TRBD2 (5 bases). The germline CDR1 and CDR2 sequences are MRHNA and SNTAGT. This CDR3 is 16 amino acids long. CDR3: CASSDYIGSSYNEQFF. CDR3 coding DNA: TGTGCCAGCAGCGACTATATTGGGAGCTCCTACAATGAGCAGTTCTTC.

The chain recombines TRBV10-1 with TRBJ2-3; 8 nucleotides match TRBD2. The CDR3 is 13 amino acids. V was pared by 6 bases and J by 2 bases, with 1 base of the junction left unmatched. CDR1 and CDR2 from the germline V gene are WNHNN and SYGVQD (reference sequence). CDR3 coding DNA: TGCGCCAGCAGCGGGAGGGCCACAGATACGCAGTATTTT. This translates into CASSGRATDTQYF.

The chain carries TRBV1 and TRBJ2-6; the table assigns TRBD2, which was not confirmed against the DNA. TRBV1 corresponds to a pseudogene. This CDR3 spans 22 amino acids. The CDR3 is CTSSQDGAHMTSISSGANVLTF. CDR3 sequence (DNA): TGCACCAGCAGCCAAGATGGGGCCCATATGACTAGCATAAGCTCTGGGGCCAACGTCCTGACTTTC.

This clone was detected a few times. The rearrangement uses TRBV27 and TRBJ2-7; D gene unclear. The V end was cut by 5 bases, the J end by 2 bases, with 10 bases between. CDR1 and CDR2 (germline): MNHEY, SMNVEV (reference sequence). The CDR3 contains 13 residues. CDR3 loop: CASSVKVTYEQYF. As DNA, the CDR3 is TGTGCCAGCAGTGTAAAGGTGACCTACGAGCAGTACTTC.

The V call is TRBV11-2, the J call TRBJ2-7; 13 bases are a match to TRBD2. This CDR3 is 16 amino acids long. Germline loops: CDR1 SGHAT, CDR2 FQNNGV. V shed 6 bases and J 1 base; nucleotides not matched to a gene: 6. CDR3 in DNA: TGTGCCAGCAGGTCTCGGGGACTAGCGGGGTCCTACGAGCAGTACTTC. Its translation is CASRSRGLAGSYEQYF.

The CDR3 DNA is TGTGCCAGCCAGACAGAAATGGGCTACAATCAGCCCCAGCATTTT. Translated: CASQTEMGYNQPQHF. The chain employs TRBV18 and TRBJ1-5; weak D call: TRBD1 (5 bases). Germline assignment: CDR1 KGHSH and CDR2 LQKENI. V was shortened by 8 bases and J by 3 bases, with 17 bases between the two germline ends. This CDR3 comprises 15 residues.

In DNA form, the CDR3 reads TGTGCCACCAGCAGAGGCGGGAGTCGTAGGAATGAGCAGTTCTTC. This gives the protein CATSRGGSRRNEQFF. The chain uses TRBV15 and TRBJ2-1; TRBD2 agrees at 7 bases. Losses at the gene ends were 1 base for V and 7 bases for J; bases not matched to a gene: 7. This CDR3 is built from 15 residues. Germline CDR1 and CDR2: LNHNV and YYDKDF (reference sequence). Full variable domain (missing parts from reference TRBV15 and TRBJ2-1): DAMVIQNPRYQVTQFGKPVTLSCSQTLNHNVMYWYQQKSSQAPKLLFHYYDKDFNNEADTPDNFQSRRPNTSFCFLDIRSPGLGDTAMYLCATSRGGSRRNEQFFGPGTRLTVL.

The chain has TRBV6-1 and TRBJ2-7; 9 bases align to TRBD1. Per germline, CDR1 MNHNS and CDR2 SASEGT. The V and J ends lost 9 bases and 3 bases, in that order; junction bases with no gene match: 9. The length of the CDR3 is 14 residues. The CDR3 DNA follows: TGTGCCAGTAGAGCTGGGACAGGGAGCTACGAGCAGTACTTC. Protein sequence: CASRAGTGSYEQYF.

The rearrangement joins TRBV29-1 to TRBJ2-7; a weak D match, TRBD1 (6 bases). This CDR3 is 13 amino acids long. The germline V gene encodes CDR1 SQVTM and CDR2 ANQGSEA. The V and J ends lost 4 bases and 2 bases respectively, with 12 bases between them. CDR3: CSVAGQNTYEQYF. The CDR3 nucleotides are TGCAGCGTTGCCGGACAGAATACCTACGAGCAGTACTTC.

The rearrangement uses TRBV29-1 and TRBJ1-1; D ambiguous. The CDR3 has 11 residues. The V and J ends lost 6 bases and 1 base respectively, with 6 bases between them. Germline values: CDR1 SQVTM, CDR2 ANQGSEA. The CDR3 region is CSVLTNTEAFF. The CDR3 coding sequence is TGCAGCGTATTGACGAACACTGAAGCTTTCTTT.

The chain joins TRBV5-1 to TRBJ2-1, with 9 bases lining up with TRBD1. There are 14 residues in the CDR3. V shed 3 bases, J shed 8 bases, and the junction held 6 bases outside the gene matches. Germline values: CDR1 SGHRS, CDR2 YFSETQ. In nucleotides, the CDR3 is TGCGCCAGCAGCTCGGGACAGGGTAGGGATGAGCAGTTCTTC. Protein product: CASSSGQGRDEQFF.

The chain combines TRBV9 with TRBJ1-1; D gene ambiguous. Per germline, CDR1 SGDLS and CDR2 YYNGEE. V was trimmed by 0 bases and J by 4 bases, leaving 4 bases between them. This CDR3 has 12 amino acids. This chain's CDR3 is CASSVELTEAFF. The CDR3 nucleotides are TGTGCCAGCAGCGTAGAACTCACTGAAGCTTTCTTT.

V and J are TRBV6-1 and TRBJ1-5; D is ambiguous. The CDR3 loop spans 10 amino acids. Between the trimmed V and J ends, which lost 7 bases and 4 bases, there was a span of 2 bases. From germline, CDR1 is MNHNS and CDR2 SASEGT. The CDR3 reads CASNNQPQHF. The DNA of the CDR3 is TGTGCCAGCAATAATCAGCCCCAGCATTTT.

The V gene is TRBV6-8, the J gene TRBJ1-4; TRBD1 matches at 10 bases. The CDR3 runs 22 residues. The J segment lost 7 bases and the V segment lost 2 bases, leaving 25 bases of the junction unmatched. Germline V gives CDR1 MNHGY, CDR2 SAAAGT. DNA for the CDR3: TGTGCCAGCAGTTACCCGAACTATGTACCCCGGGGCAACCGGGACAGGGGTGAAAAACTGTTTTTT. Residues: CASSYPNYVPRGNRDRGEKLFF.

V is TRBV5-1 and J is TRBJ1-4; TRBD1 matches 9 bases. The germline V gene encodes CDR1 SGHRS and CDR2 YFSETQ. The CDR3 sequence is 15 residues long. V was clipped by 5 bases and J by 7 bases; unmatched bases: 9. For the CDR3, the DNA is TGCGCCAGCAGTACTTTTCCGGGACAGGGTGAAAAACTGTTTTTT. It is translated as CASSTFPGQGEKLFF.

V gene TRBV4-3 combines with J gene TRBJ2-5; D unresolved. V shed 1 base and J shed 4 bases, with 10 bases lying between them. Germline assignment: CDR1 LGHNA and CDR2 YSLEER. The CDR3 runs to 14 residues. CDR3 region: CASSQGRFRETQYF. DNA of the CDR3: TGCGCCAGCAGCCAAGGCAGGTTCAGAGAGACCCAGTACTTC.

This clone was observed a handful of times. This sequence joins TRBV6-1 and TRBJ1-2; 11 bases line up with TRBD1. V lost 3 bases to trimming and J lost 4 bases; unmatched junction nucleotides: 4. CDR1 is MNHNS, CDR2 SASEGT, per germline. This CDR3 comprises 15 residues. Here the CDR3 DNA reads TGTGCCAGCAGTGACGGGACAGGGGGGATCTATGGCTACACCTTC. It translates to CASSDGTGGIYGYTF.

This clone was observed a handful of times. The rearrangement uses TRBV11-2 and TRBJ2-7; D is unclear. Germline CDR1 reads SGHAT; CDR2 reads FQNNGV. This CDR3 spans 14 amino acids. V lost 5 bases and J lost 5, with 16 bases in between. As DNA, the CDR3 is TGTGCCAGCAGCCCCCCACCCGCGAAGGACGAGCAGTACTTC. Encoded protein: CASSPPPAKDEQYF.

The chain combines TRBV9 with TRBJ2-5; D is uncertain. Trimming cost V 6 bases and J 4 bases, with 19 bases left between them. CDR1 and CDR2 from the germline V gene are SGDLS and YYNGEE. CDR3 length: 15 residues. CDR3 protein: CASIYAVAEVETQYF. Written as DNA, the CDR3 is TGTGCCAGCATCTACGCGGTAGCTGAGGTAGAGACCCAGTACTTC.

J is TRBJ2-5 and V is TRBV9, with 11 nucleotides matching TRBD2. The CDR3 length is 15 residues. Germline V lookup: CDR1 SGDLS, CDR2 YYNGEE. After removal of 4 bases from V and 1 base from J, the junction contained 3 bases not matched to a gene. The CDR3 here is CASSSGTSGQETQYF. The CDR3 region has the DNA TGTGCCAGCAGCTCGGGGACTAGCGGCCAAGAGACCCAGTACTTC.

The chain recombines TRBV28 with TRBJ2-7, with D tentatively TRBD2 (6 bases). There are 15 residues in the CDR3. In germline, CDR1 is MDHEN, CDR2 SYDVKM. Trimming stripped 1 base from V and 1 base from J, with 11 bases between. CDR3 residues: CASSLSGSRSYEQYF. The CDR3 nucleotides are TGTGCCAGCAGTTTATCCGGGAGCCGATCCTACGAGCAGTACTTC.

The V gene is TRBV11-3, the J gene TRBJ1-2, with D possibly matching TRBD1 (6 bases). The V and J ends lost 5 bases and 8 bases respectively, with 15 bases between them. The CDR3 runs 13 residues. Looked up from germline, CDR1 is SGHNT and CDR2 is YENEEA. The CDR3 here is CASSQTGSEGYTF. The CDR3 region has the DNA TGTGCCAGCAGCCAAACAGGGAGTGAAGGCTACACCTTC.

The chain recombines TRBV10-3 with TRBJ2-7; perhaps D is TRBD1 or TRBD2 (5 bases each). This CDR3 region has 12 residues. Germline values: CDR1 ENHRY, CDR2 SYGVKD. The V and J ends lost 10 bases and 3 bases respectively, with 13 bases between them. The CDR3 spells CATRGDHYEQYF. CDR3 nucleotides: TGTGCCACTAGAGGGGACCACTACGAGCAGTACTTC.

This clone has a handful of counts. The chain recombines TRBV6-5 with TRBJ1-3; D gene uncertain. CDR3 length: 12 residues. Germline V gene lookup returns CDR1 MNHEY and CDR2 SVGAGI. Trimming took 9 bases from V and 3 from J, leaving 9 bases between them. CDR3 nucleotide sequence: TGTGCCAGTAAGGCGGTTGGAAACACCATATATTTT. As protein: CASKAVGNTIYF.

This clone was found a few times. The rearrangement uses TRBV11-3 and TRBJ2-3; TRBD2 matches at 10 bases. V shed 6 bases and J 7 bases; nucleotides not matched to a gene: 10. The CDR3 spans 15 residues. Looked up from germline, CDR1 is SGHNT and CDR2 is YENEEA. The CDR3 DNA sequence: TGTGCCAGCAGTCCTCAAGCGGGAGGGCCCAATACGCAGTATTTT. It translates to CASSPQAGGPNTQYF.

CDR3: CASSVGQLSTEAFF. For the CDR3, the DNA is TGTGCCAGCAGTGTAGGTCAGCTGAGCACTGAAGCTTTCTTT. The V gene is TRBV6-1, the J gene TRBJ1-1, with no clear D. Germline loops: CDR1 MNHNS, CDR2 SASEGT. The CDR3 runs 14 residues. The V end lost 4 bases, the J end lost 4 bases, and 13 bases lay between the germline ends.

The sample holds a few counts of this clone. The genes are TRBV27 and TRBJ2-5; 8 nucleotides line up with TRBD1. Germline V gene lookup returns CDR1 MNHEY and CDR2 SMNVEV (reference sequence). The length of the CDR3 is 14 residues. Trimming took 6 bases from V and 0 from J; bases not matched to a gene: 3. Here the CDR3 DNA reads TGTGCCAGCAGGGGACAGGTGTACCAAGAGACCCAGTACTTC. Encoded protein: CASRGQVYQETQYF.

The chain combines TRBV6-5 with TRBJ2-7, with D perhaps matching TRBD2 (6 bases). The CDR3 spans 15 residues. V dropped 3 bases and J dropped 2 bases, with 14 bases sitting between them. CDR1 is MNHEY, CDR2 SVGAGI, per germline. CDR3 residues: CASSYSGFLTYEQYF. The CDR3 DNA reads as TGTGCCAGCAGTTATAGCGGATTCCTAACCTACGAGCAGTACTTC.